These T cell receptor beta chains were read from a single sample in a study of breast tumors, draining lymph nodes, adjacent tissues. TCRdb re-called the multiplex PCR reads through MiXCR, storing one row per CDR3 protein. Of roughly 120,000 distinct CDR3 sequences in the sample, about 20% were seen once. The material sequenced was axillary lymph node tissue. Receptor source: a female donor with breast cancer. Some clones in this sample may be carry-over from other donors' samples. CDR3s include the opening cysteine and the closing phenylalanine or tryptophan. The order of the fields is clone size, J gene, D gene, V gene, CDR3 protein, CDR3 DNA. D genes are given only for firm matches. For some rows the clone size is stated as once, few or many, or as a class when expanded; others skip it.

clone size: few; J gene: TRBJ2-1; D gene: TRBD2; V gene: TRBV19; CDR3 protein: CASSRGLDPLNEQFF; CDR3 DNA: TGTGCCAGTAGCAGAGGACTAGACCCTCTCAATGAGCAGTTCTTC
clone size: many; J gene: TRBJ2-3; D gene: TRBD2; V gene: TRBV7-2; CDR3 protein: CASGGSRTDTQYF; CDR3 DNA: TGTGCCAGCGGCGGGAGTAGGACAGATACGCAGTATTTT
clone size: many; J gene: TRBJ1-2; D gene: .; V gene: TRBV29-1; CDR3 protein: CSVEFLGTSGGYTF; CDR3 DNA: TGCAGCGTTGAATTTTTAGGGACCTCCGGGGGCTACACCTTC
clone size: many; J gene: TRBJ2-3; D gene: TRBD2; V gene: TRBV7-2; CDR3 protein: CASSLGFSGSSDTQYF; CDR3 DNA: TGTGCCAGCAGCTTAGGTTTTAGCGGGAGTTCAGATACGCAGTATTTT
clone size: many; J gene: TRBJ2-3; D gene: TRBD2; V gene: TRBV20-1; CDR3 protein: CSAHRGLAIDTQYF; CDR3 DNA: TGCAGTGCCCACCGGGGACTAGCGATAGATACGCAGTATTTT
clone size: .; J gene: TRBJ2-5; D gene: TRBD2; V gene: TRBV5-4; CDR3 protein: CASSLGLPGLQETQYF; CDR3 DNA: TGTGCCAGCAGCTTGGGGCTACCGGGACTACAAGAGACCCAGTACTTC
clone size: .; J gene: TRBJ1-2; D gene: .; V gene: TRBV28; CDR3 protein: CASSLPQGPNYGYTF; CDR3 DNA: TGTGCCAGCAGTTTACCTCAGGGACCGAACTATGGCTACACCTTC
clone size: many; J gene: TRBJ2-2; D gene: .; V gene: TRBV20-1; CDR3 protein: CSARERGRRTNTGELFF; CDR3 DNA: TGCAGTGCTAGAGAGAGAGGACGGAGAACGAACACCGGGGAGCTGTTTTTT
clone size: many; J gene: TRBJ2-3; D gene: .; V gene: TRBV5-1; CDR3 protein: CASTLPSGDTQYF; CDR3 DNA: TGCGCCAGCACCCTTCCCTCGGGGGATACGCAGTATTTT
clone size: many; J gene: TRBJ2-7; D gene: .; V gene: TRBV6-5; CDR3 protein: CASSENPPGILYSSYEQYF; CDR3 DNA: TGTGCCAGCAGCGAAAATCCGCCGGGGATACTATACAGCTCCTACGAGCAGTACTTC
clone size: many; J gene: TRBJ2-2; D gene: .; V gene: TRBV29-1; CDR3 protein: CSVVLPGKNTGELFF; CDR3 DNA: TGCAGCGTTGTACTCCCGGGAAAGAACACCGGGGAGCTGTTTTTT
clone size: many; J gene: TRBJ2-1; D gene: .; V gene: TRBV3-1; CDR3 protein: CASSQSGDEQFF; CDR3 DNA: TGTGCCAGCAGCCAATCGGGTGATGAGCAGTTCTTC
clone size: many; J gene: TRBJ2-1; D gene: .; V gene: TRBV15; CDR3 protein: CATSSGLFGLLNEQFF; CDR3 DNA: TGTGCCACCAGCTCAGGGCTTTTCGGACTACTAAATGAGCAGTTCTTC
clone size: many; J gene: TRBJ2-5; D gene: TRBD2; V gene: TRBV29-1; CDR3 protein: CSVVRGGSGETQYF; CDR3 DNA: TGCAGCGTTGTGCGGGGGGGATCGGGAGAGACCCAGTACTTC
clone size: many; J gene: TRBJ2-7; D gene: .; V gene: TRBV18; CDR3 protein: CASSPSFSAYEQYF; CDR3 DNA: TGTGCCAGCTCCCCGTCCTTCTCCGCCTACGAGCAGTACTTC
clone size: many; J gene: TRBJ2-1; D gene: TRBD1; V gene: TRBV7-9; CDR3 protein: CASSWQMGQGVYNEQFF; CDR3 DNA: TGTGCCAGCAGCTGGCAGATGGGACAGGGAGTCTACAATGAGCAGTTCTTC
clone size: many; J gene: TRBJ2-1; D gene: .; V gene: TRBV6-1; CDR3 protein: CASSESGVYEQFF; CDR3 DNA: TGTGCCAGCAGTGAATCGGGGGTTTATGAGCAGTTCTTC
clone size: many; J gene: TRBJ2-7; D gene: TRBD2; V gene: TRBV4-1; CDR3 protein: CASSQEASGSYEQYF; CDR3 DNA: TGCGCCAGCAGCCAAGAAGCTAGCGGGAGCTACGAGCAGTACTTC
clone size: many; J gene: TRBJ1-5; D gene: .; V gene: TRBV19; CDR3 protein: CASSIGGRGGNQPQHF; CDR3 DNA: TGTGCCAGTAGTATAGGTGGCAGGGGTGGCAATCAGCCCCAGCATTTT
clone size: many; J gene: TRBJ2-5; D gene: TRBD2; V gene: TRBV9; CDR3 protein: CASSVGAGGGKETQYF; CDR3 DNA: TGTGCCAGCAGCGTAGGTGCGGGAGGGGGGAAAGAGACCCAGTACTTC
clone size: many; J gene: TRBJ2-7; D gene: .; V gene: TRBV7-9; CDR3 protein: CASSLQTGTYEQYF; CDR3 DNA: TGTGCCAGCAGCTTACAGACAGGGACTTACGAGCAGTACTTC
clone size: few; J gene: TRBJ2-3; D gene: .; V gene: TRBV5-4; CDR3 protein: CASKTSTDTQYF; CDR3 DNA: TGTGCCAGTAAAACTAGCACAGATACGCAGTATTTT
clone size: many; J gene: TRBJ2-3; D gene: .; V gene: TRBV29-1; CDR3 protein: CSVEGSGASTDTQYF; CDR3 DNA: TGCAGCGTTGAGGGTAGCGGAGCCAGCACAGATACGCAGTATTTT
clone size: many; J gene: TRBJ2-5; D gene: TRBD2; V gene: TRBV7-6; CDR3 protein: CASSFRASGYQETQYF; CDR3 DNA: TGTGCCAGCAGCTTTCGGGCTAGCGGTTACCAAGAGACCCAGTACTTC
clone size: few; J gene: TRBJ2-1; D gene: .; V gene: TRBV3-1; CDR3 protein: CASSQTFNEQFF; CDR3 DNA: TGTGCCAGCAGCCAGACTTTTAATGAGCAGTTCTTC
clone size: many; J gene: TRBJ2-2; D gene: TRBD2; V gene: TRBV12-3/TRBV12-4; CDR3 protein: CASSFESGRALYTGELFF; CDR3 DNA: TGTGCCAGCAGTTTCGAAAGCGGGAGGGCCCTCTACACCGGGGAGCTGTTTTTT
clone size: many; J gene: TRBJ2-7; D gene: TRBD2; V gene: TRBV6-6; CDR3 protein: CASSPPSGGFKQYF; CDR3 DNA: TGTGCCAGCAGTCCCCCTAGCGGGGGATTCAAGCAGTACTTC
clone size: many; J gene: TRBJ1-5; D gene: TRBD1; V gene: TRBV7-2; CDR3 protein: CASSKDRAAQPQHF; CDR3 DNA: TGTGCCAGCAGCAAAGACAGGGCGGCTCAGCCCCAGCATTTT
clone size: many; J gene: TRBJ2-5; D gene: TRBD2; V gene: TRBV12-3/TRBV12-4; CDR3 protein: CASSLYPLGLAGGLETQYF; CDR3 DNA: TGTGCCAGCAGTCTCTACCCCCTCGGACTAGCGGGGGGATTAGAGACCCAGTACTTC
clone size: many; J gene: TRBJ2-3; D gene: TRBD2; V gene: TRBV6-5; CDR3 protein: CASRGLAGGIADTQYF; CDR3 DNA: TGTGCCAGCAGAGGACTAGCGGGAGGCATCGCAGATACGCAGTATTTT
clone size: many; J gene: TRBJ1-5; D gene: TRBD1; V gene: TRBV20-1; CDR3 protein: CSASISVGGDNQPQHF; CDR3 DNA: TGCAGTGCTAGTATTTCGGTAGGGGGCGACAATCAGCCCCAGCATTTT